This T cell receptor beta chain was identified during a study of neurological immune-mediated disorders (dated by TCRdb to the late 2010s). For the wider study: Peripheral blood TCR-beta repertoires from HTLV-I-associated myelopathy (HAM/TSP) patients, multiple sclerosis patients and healthy controls were compared by UMI-based sequencing. Longitudinal samples, technical triplicates and paired sorted CD4+ and CD8+ T-cell subsets, alongside PBMC samples, were included among the approximately 99 TCR-beta libraries. To precisely calculate how much the frequency of each individual clone varied, libraries were sequenced in technical triplicate. Of the 60 to 70 subjects in the cohort, some 15 were HAM/TSP patients, some 34 were multiple sclerosis patients, and roughly 20 were healthy controls.

The study at large found these results: The highest TCR clonal expansion was observed in HAM/TSP patients, whereas the lowest was observed in MS patients, even when compared with healthy controls. Across subjects, expanded clones never shared an identical CDR3 amino acid sequence, which suggests that the TCR-beta repertoires in every group were private.

This clonotype has ten or more counts. Its recognized antigen is unknown. Nothing much larger sits one base from this clone, and base qualities are not available. The sample's time point label, decoded: technical triplicate 1. For sorted-subset TCR libraries, approximately 1 million sorted CD4+ or CD8+ T cells were used. PBMCs were separated from peripheral blood using Ficoll-Hypaque density gradient centrifugation and then cryopreserved in liquid nitrogen. The study also sequenced paired sorted CD4+ and CD8+ subsets from healthy controls, HAM/TSP patients and MS patients. To synthesize cDNA, template-switch 5'RACE was performed with a primer carrying a 10-nucleotide random unique molecular identifier so that each TCR transcript was tagged. Every sequencing run covered 15-18 subjects and yielded more than 160 million TCR-beta sequences. The RNeasy kit was used to extract total RNA. The KAPA Real-time Library Amplification kit was used to amplify TCR-beta VDJ regions with primers for the TCR constant region and the 5'RACE anchor. A first PCR added sample indexes and Illumina adaptors, and a second PCR then raised library yield. After purification with Ampure beads, the TCR product of roughly 650 bp was size-selected on a 2% E-gel SizeSelection system. Before pooling, library quality was checked on a Bioanalyzer, concentration was measured with Qubit, and libraries were quantified with the Kapa Library Quantification kit. Libraries were sequenced paired-end 2 x 150 bp on an Illumina HiSeq 2500. To increase sequence diversity, 25-30% phiX was spiked into each library pool. The authors' analysis ran thus. The UMI-based MiGEC pipeline processed quality-filtered reads and removed over 90% of raw TCR sequences during error correction. VDJ genes were aligned to IMGT germline references, and clonotypes were defined by unique CDR3 amino acid sequence plus V-J genes. Clonal expansion, Shannon diversity, and CDR3 relatedness (CalcPairwiseDistances, ClusterSamples) were evaluated with VDJtools, and phylogenetic trees were built with CLCbio workbench. Using coefficient-of-variation modelling across technical triplicates, the study counted a clone as expanded if it had at least 8 unique UMIs. The public reads were reprocessed in TCRdb via fastp at Q25 and MiXCR, keeping in-frame beta chains. Rows are combined by CDR3 protein, so each entry shows the most common genes and DNA. The V and J calls follow TCRdb's processing rather than the paper's. The sample includes 20,000 to 30,000 distinct CDR3 sequences, with under 15% observed a single time. 5.5% of the sample is in the top ten clones.

Counted from cysteine to phenylalanine, this CDR3 has 14 amino acids. Only the CDR3 region is kept as DNA, spanning 42 bases read in frame from base 1. The junction carries 13 bases between V and J, which are trimmed by 5 bases and 8 bases respectively. The germline V gene sets CDR1 to ENHRY and CDR2 to SYGVKD. The chain is assembled from TRBV10-3 and TRBJ1-6, and TRBD1 may be the D gene, going by 6 matching bases. The TCR originated in a female donor with HTLV-1-associated myelopathy (HAM/TSP). The specimen sequenced was CD4+ T cells from blood. The CDR3 region reads CAISIQGGDSPLHF. The DNA sequence is TGTGCCATCAGTATACAGGGTGGAGATTCACCCCTCCACTTT.